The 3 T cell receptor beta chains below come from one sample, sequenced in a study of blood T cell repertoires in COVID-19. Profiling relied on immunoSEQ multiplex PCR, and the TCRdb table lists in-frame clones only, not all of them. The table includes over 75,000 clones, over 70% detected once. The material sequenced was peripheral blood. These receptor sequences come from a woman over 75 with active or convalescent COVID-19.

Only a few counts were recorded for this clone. The CDR3 DNA follows: TGTGCCAGCAGCTTAGCCAGCGGCAACACTGAAGCTTTCTTT. Translating it yields CASSLASGNTEAFF. V gene TRBV11-1 combines with J gene TRBJ1-1; D gene uncertain. Trimming pared 0 bases from V and 2 bases from J, leaving 7 bases between. Germline CDR1 SGHAT, CDR2 FQDESV (reference sequence). The CDR3 is 14 residues long. The whole variable domain, remainder taken from reference TRBV11-1 and TRBJ1-1, is EAEVAQSPRYKITEKSQAVAFWCDPISGHATLYWYRQILGQGPELLVQFQDESVVDDSQLPKDRFSAERLKGVDSTLKIQPAELGDSAMYLCASSLASGNTEAFFGQGTRLTVV.

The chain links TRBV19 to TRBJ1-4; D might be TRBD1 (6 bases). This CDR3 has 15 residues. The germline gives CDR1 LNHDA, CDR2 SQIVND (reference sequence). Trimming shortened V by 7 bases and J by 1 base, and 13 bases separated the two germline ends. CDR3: CASKEGTRTNEKLFF. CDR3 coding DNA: TGTGCCAGTAAAGAGGGGACACGAACTAATGAAAAACTGTTTTTT.

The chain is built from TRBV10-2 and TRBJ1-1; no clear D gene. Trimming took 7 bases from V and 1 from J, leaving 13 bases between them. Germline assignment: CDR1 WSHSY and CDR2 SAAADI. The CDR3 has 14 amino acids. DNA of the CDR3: TGCGCCAGCATTCGGAGGAGGGAGAACACTGAAGCTTTCTTT. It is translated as CASIRRRENTEAFF.